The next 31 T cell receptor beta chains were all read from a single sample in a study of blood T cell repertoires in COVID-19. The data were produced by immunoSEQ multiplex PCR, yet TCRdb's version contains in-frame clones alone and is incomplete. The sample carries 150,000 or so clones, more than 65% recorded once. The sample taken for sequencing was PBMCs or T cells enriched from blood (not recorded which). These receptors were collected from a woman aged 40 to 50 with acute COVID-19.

CDR3 loop: CASTWTSGRAENTGELFF. Written as DNA, the CDR3 is TGTGCCAGCACCTGGACTAGCGGGAGGGCCGAGAACACCGGGGAGCTGTTTTTT. This chain uses TRBV2 with TRBJ2-2; 15 nucleotides match TRBD2. The germline V gene has CDR1 SNHLY and CDR2 FYNNEI. The CDR3 loop spans 18 amino acids. With 7 bases clipped from V and 1 base from J, the junction kept 7 bases outside the gene matches.

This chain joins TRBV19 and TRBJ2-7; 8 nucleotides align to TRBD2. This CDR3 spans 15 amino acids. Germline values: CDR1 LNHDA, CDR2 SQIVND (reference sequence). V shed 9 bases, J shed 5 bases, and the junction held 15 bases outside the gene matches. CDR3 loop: CARKYPGLEVHEQYV. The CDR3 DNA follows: TGTGCCAGAAAGTATCCGGGACTAGAAGTCCACGAGCAGTACGTC.

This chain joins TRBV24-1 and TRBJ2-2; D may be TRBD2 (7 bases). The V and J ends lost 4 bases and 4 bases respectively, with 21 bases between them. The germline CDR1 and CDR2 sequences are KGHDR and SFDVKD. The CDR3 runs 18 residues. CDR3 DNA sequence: TGTGCCACCAGTGACCCGGGGAGCAGGGGAGGGCTCACCGGGGAGCTGTTTTTT. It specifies CATSDPGSRGGLTGELFF.

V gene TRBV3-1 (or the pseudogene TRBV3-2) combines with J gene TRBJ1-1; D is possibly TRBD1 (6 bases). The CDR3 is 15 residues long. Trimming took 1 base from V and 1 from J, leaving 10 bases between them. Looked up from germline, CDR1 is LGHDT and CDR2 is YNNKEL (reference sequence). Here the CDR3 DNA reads TGTGCCAGCAGCCAAGCCTACAGGGAGAACACTGAAGCTTTCTTT. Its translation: CASSQAYRENTEAFF.

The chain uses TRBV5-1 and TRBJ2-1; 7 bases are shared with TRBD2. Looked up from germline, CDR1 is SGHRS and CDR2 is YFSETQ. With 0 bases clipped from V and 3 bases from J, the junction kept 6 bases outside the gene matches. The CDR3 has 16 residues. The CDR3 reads CASSLGGTSDYNEQFF. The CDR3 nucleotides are TGCGCCAGCAGCTTGGGGGGAACTAGCGACTACAATGAGCAGTTCTTC.

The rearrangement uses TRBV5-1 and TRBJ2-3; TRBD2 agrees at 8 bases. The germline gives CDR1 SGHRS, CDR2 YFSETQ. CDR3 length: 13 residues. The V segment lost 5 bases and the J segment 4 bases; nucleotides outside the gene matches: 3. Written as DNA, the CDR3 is TGCGCCAGCAGGCGGGAGGACCCAGATACGCAGTATTTT. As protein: CASRREDPDTQYF.

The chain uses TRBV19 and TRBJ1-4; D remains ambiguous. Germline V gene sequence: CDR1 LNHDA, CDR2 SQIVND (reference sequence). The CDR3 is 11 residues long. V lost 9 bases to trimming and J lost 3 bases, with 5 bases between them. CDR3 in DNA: TGTGCCAGCAAATCTAATGAAAAACTGTTTTTT. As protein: CASKSNEKLFF.

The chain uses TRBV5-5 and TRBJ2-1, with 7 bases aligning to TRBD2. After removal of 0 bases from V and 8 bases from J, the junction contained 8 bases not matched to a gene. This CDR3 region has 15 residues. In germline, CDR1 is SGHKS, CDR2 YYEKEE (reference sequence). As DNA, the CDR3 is TGTGCCAGCAGCTTGGCCGGCGGGAGCAGCTATGAGCAGTTCTTC. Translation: CASSLAGGSSYEQFF.

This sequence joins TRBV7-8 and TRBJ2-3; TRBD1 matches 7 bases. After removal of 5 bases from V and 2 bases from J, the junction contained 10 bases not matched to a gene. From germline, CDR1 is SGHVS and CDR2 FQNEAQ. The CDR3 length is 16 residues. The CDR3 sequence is CASSRNDRALTDTQYF. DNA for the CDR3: TGTGCCAGCAGCAGAAATGACAGGGCTCTCACAGATACGCAGTATTTT.

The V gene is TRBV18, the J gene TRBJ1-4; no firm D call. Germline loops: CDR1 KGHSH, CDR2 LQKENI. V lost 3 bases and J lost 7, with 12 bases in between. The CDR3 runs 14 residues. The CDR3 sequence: CASSPSQRGEKLFF. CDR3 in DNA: TGTGCCAGCTCACCTTCCCAGCGTGGTGAAAAACTGTTTTTT. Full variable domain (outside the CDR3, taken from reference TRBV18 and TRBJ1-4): NAGVMQNPRHLVRRRGQEARLRCSPMKGHSHVYWYRQLPEEGLKFMVYLQKENIIDESGMPKERFSAEFPKEGPSILRIQQVVRGDSAAYFCASSPSQRGEKLFFGSGTQLSVL.

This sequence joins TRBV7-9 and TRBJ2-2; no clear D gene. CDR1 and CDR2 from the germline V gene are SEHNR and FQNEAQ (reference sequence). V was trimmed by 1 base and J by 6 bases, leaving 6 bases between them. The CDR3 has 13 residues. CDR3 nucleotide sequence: TGTGCCAGCAGCTTAGGAGCACCCGGGGAGCTGTTTTTT. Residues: CASSLGAPGELFF.

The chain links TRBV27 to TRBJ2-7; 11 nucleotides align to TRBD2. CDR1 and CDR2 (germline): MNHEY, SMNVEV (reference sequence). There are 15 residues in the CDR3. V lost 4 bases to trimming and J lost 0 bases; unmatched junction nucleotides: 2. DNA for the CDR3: TGTGCCAGCAGTTGGACTAGCGGGCACTCCTACGAGCAGTACTTC. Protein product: CASSWTSGHSYEQYF.

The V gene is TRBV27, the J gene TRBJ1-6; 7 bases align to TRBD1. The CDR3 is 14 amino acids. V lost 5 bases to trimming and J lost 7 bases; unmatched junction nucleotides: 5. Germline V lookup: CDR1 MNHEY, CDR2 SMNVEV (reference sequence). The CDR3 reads CASSAGTANSPLHF. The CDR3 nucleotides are TGTGCCAGCAGTGCCGGGACAGCCAATTCACCCCTCCACTTT.

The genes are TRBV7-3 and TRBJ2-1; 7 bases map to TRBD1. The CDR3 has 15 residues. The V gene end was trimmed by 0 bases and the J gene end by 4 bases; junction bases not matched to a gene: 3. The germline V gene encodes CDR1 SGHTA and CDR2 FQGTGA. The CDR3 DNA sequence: TGTGCCAGCAGCTTAACAGGGGGCTTTTACAATGAGCAGTTCTTC. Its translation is CASSLTGGFYNEQFF.

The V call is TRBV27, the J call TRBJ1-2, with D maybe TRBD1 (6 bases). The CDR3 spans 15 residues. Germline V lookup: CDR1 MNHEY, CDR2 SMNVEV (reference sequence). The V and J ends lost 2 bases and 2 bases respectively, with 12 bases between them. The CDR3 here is CASSLGGHRNYGYTF. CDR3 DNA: TGTGCCAGCAGTTTAGGGGGACATCGGAACTATGGCTACACCTTC.

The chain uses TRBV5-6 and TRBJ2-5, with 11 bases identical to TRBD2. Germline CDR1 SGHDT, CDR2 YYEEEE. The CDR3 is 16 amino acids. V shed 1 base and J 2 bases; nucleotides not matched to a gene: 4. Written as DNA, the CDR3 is TGTGCCAGCAGCTTGAGGGCTAGCGGGAGGCAAGAGACCCAGTACTTC. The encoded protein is CASSLRASGRQETQYF.

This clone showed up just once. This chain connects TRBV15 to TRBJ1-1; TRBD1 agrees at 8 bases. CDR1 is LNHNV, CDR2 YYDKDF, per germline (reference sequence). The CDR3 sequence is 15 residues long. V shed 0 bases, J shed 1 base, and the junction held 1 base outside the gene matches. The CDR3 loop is CATSRETGGNTEAFF. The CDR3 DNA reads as TGTGCCACCAGCAGAGAAACAGGGGGGAACACTGAAGCTTTCTTT.

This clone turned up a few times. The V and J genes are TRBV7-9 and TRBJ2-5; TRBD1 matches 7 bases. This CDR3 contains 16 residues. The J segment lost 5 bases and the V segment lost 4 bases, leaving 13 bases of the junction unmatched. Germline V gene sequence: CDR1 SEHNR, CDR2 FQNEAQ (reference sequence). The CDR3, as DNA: TGTGCCAGCAGCTCCCTCATAGGGGGCGAGACGGAGACCCAGTACTTC. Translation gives CASSSLIGGETETQYF.

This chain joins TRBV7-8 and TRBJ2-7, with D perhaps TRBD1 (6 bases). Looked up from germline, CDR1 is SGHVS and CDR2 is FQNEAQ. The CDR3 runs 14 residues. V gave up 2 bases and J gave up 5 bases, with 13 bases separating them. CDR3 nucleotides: TGTGCCAGCAGCTTATTCCTACAGGGCCACGAGCAGTACTTC. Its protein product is CASSLFLQGHEQYF.

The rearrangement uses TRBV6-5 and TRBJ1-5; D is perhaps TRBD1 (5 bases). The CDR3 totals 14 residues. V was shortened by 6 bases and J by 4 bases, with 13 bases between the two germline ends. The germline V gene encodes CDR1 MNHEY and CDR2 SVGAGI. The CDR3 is CASRGQQPNQPQHF. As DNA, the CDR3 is TGTGCCAGCAGGGGGCAGCAGCCGAATCAGCCCCAGCATTTT.

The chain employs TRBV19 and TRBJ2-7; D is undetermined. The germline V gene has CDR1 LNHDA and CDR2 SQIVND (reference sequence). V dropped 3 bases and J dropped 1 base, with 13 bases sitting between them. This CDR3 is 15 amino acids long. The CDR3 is CASSIQAIPSYEQYF. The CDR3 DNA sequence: TGTGCCAGTAGTATTCAGGCTATCCCTTCCTACGAGCAGTACTTC.

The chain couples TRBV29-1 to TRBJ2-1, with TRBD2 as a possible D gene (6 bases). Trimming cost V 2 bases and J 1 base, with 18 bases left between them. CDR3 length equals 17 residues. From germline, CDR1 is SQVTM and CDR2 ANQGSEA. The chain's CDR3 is CSVESPGTFGSYNEQFF. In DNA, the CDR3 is TGCAGCGTTGAAAGCCCCGGGACTTTTGGGTCCTACAATGAGCAGTTCTTC.

This chain's CDR3 is CATSDPKGLAAYNEQFF. In nucleotides, the CDR3 is TGTGCCACCAGTGATCCCAAAGGACTAGCGGCCTACAATGAGCAGTTCTTC. The chain uses TRBV24-1 and TRBJ2-1; 10 nucleotides match TRBD2. Germline CDR1 reads KGHDR; CDR2 reads SFDVKD. Unmatched junction bases numbered 6, after V lost 3 bases and J lost 2 bases. The CDR3 has 17 amino acids.

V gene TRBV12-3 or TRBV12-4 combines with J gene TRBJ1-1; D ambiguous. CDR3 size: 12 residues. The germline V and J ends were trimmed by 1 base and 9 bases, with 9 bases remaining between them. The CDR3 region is CASSLEINKAFF. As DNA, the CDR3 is TGTGCCAGCAGTTTAGAGATCAACAAAGCTTTCTTT.

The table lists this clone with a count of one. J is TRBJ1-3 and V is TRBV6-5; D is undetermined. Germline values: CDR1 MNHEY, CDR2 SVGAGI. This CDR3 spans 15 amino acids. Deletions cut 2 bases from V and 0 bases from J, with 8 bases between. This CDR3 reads CASSYGLSSGNTIYF. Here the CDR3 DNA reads TGTGCCAGCAGTTACGGACTGTCCTCTGGAAACACCATATATTTT.

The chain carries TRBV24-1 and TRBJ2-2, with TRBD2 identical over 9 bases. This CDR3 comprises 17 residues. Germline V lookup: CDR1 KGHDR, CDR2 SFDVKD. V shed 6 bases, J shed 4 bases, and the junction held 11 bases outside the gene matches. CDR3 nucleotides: TGTGCCACCAGTTCGGGTGCGGGAGGGCCGTCCACCGGGGAGCTGTTTTTT. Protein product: CATSSGAGGPSTGELFF.

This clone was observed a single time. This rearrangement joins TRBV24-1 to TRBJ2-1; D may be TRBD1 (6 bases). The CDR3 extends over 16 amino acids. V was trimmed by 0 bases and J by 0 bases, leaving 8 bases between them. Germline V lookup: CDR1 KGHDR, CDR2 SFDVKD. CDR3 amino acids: CATSDLRGSSYNEQFF. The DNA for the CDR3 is TGTGCCACCAGTGATTTGAGGGGGAGCTCCTACAATGAGCAGTTCTTC.

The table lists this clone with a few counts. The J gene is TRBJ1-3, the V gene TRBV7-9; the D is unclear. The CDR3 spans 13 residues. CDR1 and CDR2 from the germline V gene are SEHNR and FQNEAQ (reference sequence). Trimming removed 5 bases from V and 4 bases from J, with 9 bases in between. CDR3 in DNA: TGTGCCAGCAGCCTACAGCTCGGAAACACCATATATTTT. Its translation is CASSLQLGNTIYF.

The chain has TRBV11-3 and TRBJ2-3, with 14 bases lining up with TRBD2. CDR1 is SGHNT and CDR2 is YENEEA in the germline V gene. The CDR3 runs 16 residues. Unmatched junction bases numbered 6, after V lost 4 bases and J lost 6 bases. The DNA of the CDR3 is TGTGCCAGCAGCTCTACAAGACTAGCGGGAGGGGATACGCAGTATTTT. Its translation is CASSSTRLAGGDTQYF. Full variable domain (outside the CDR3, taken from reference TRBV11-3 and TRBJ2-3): EAGVVQSPRYKIIEKKQPVAFWCNPISGHNTLYWYLQNLGQGPELLIRYENEEAVDDSQLPKDRFSAERLKGVDSTLKIQPAELGDSAVYLCASSSTRLAGGDTQYFGPGTRLTVL.

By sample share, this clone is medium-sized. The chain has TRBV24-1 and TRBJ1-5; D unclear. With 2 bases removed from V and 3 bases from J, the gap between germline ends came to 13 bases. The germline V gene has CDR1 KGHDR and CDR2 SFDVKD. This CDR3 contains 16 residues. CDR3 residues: CATSDWYRSDNQPQHF. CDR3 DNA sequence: TGTGCCACCAGTGATTGGTACCGGAGTGACAATCAGCCCCAGCATTTT.

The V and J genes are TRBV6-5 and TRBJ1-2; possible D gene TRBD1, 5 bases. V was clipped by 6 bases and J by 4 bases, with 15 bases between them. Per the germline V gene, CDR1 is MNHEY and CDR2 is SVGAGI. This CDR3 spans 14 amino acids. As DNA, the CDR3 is TGTGCCAGCAGGGTTCAGGGAAGCTTCTATGGCTACACCTTC. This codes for CASRVQGSFYGYTF.